The 12 T cell receptor beta chains in this list originate from one sample, sequenced in a study of beta chain features in type 1 diabetes. All of the isolated RNA was reverse transcribed, so expressed TCRB transcripts were sequenced. TCRdb's table, derived via immunoSEQ multiplex PCR, lists solely in-frame clones and lacks some. This sample has 350,000 to 450,000 clones, with about 14% found just once. The sequenced material came from naive CD4+ T cells from blood. These receptors were collected from a woman aged 18-30 years in good health.

V is TRBV29-1 and J is TRBJ2-5; D may be TRBD1 (6 bases). The germline V gene has CDR1 SQVTM and CDR2 ANQGSEA. CDR3 length equals 13 residues. The germline V and J ends were trimmed by 7 bases and 11 bases, with 23 bases remaining between them. In DNA form, the CDR3 reads TGCAGCGCTAACAGGGACCCGAGCGAGGAGCAGTACTTC. As protein: CSANRDPSEEQYF. The full variable domain, with the rest looked up from reference TRBV29-1 and TRBJ2-5, is SAVISQKPSRDICQRGTSLTIQCQVDSQVTMMFWYRQQPGQSLTLIATANQGSEATYESGFVIDKFPISRPNLTFSTLTVSNMSPEDSSIYLCSANRDPSEEQYFGPGTRLLVL.

The table lists this clone with a few counts. The J gene is TRBJ2-7, the V gene TRBV5-4, with 7 positions matching TRBD1. Losses at the gene ends were 4 bases for V and 0 bases for J; bases not matched to a gene: 7. Germline V gene sequence: CDR1 SGHNT, CDR2 YYREEE (reference sequence). This CDR3 is 15 amino acids long. CDR3 loop: CASSRGQTSSYEQYF. The CDR3 DNA follows: TGTGCCAGCAGCCGGGGACAGACGAGCTCCTACGAGCAGTACTTC.

V gene TRBV29-1 combines with J gene TRBJ1-2; 9 bases match TRBD1. CDR1 is SQVTM, CDR2 ANQGSEA, per germline. J gave up 8 bases and V 6 bases, and 7 bases lay outside the gene matches. The CDR3 has 12 residues. The DNA for the CDR3 is TGCAGCGTGCTGGACAGGGGAAGCGGCTACACCTTC. As protein: CSVLDRGSGYTF.

CDR3: CAISDAGAIQETQYF. The CDR3 bases are TGTGCCATCAGTGATGCGGGAGCGATACAAGAGACCCAGTACTTC. The rearrangement links TRBV10-3 to TRBJ2-5; 7 bases line up with TRBD2. Germline CDR1 ENHRY, CDR2 SYGVKD. V lost 3 bases to trimming and J lost 2 bases; unmatched junction nucleotides: 6. CDR3 size: 15 residues.

The J gene is TRBJ2-1, the V gene TRBV30; tentative D call: TRBD1 (6 bases). Trimming cost V 2 bases and J 3 bases, with 11 bases left between them. The length of the CDR3 is 14 residues. Germline V gives CDR1 GTSNPN, CDR2 SVGIG (reference sequence). The CDR3 here is CAWSRGGFYNEQFF. Written as DNA, the CDR3 is TGTGCCTGGAGTCGAGGGGGTTTCTACAATGAGCAGTTCTTC.

V gene TRBV5-1 combines with J gene TRBJ2-5; 7 bases map to TRBD1. Losses at the gene ends were 3 bases for V and 5 bases for J; bases not matched to a gene: 4. Germline loops: CDR1 SGHRS, CDR2 YFSETQ. This CDR3 is 13 amino acids long. The CDR3 sequence is CASSSGQRETQYF. The CDR3 coding sequence is TGCGCCAGCAGCTCGGGACAGAGGGAGACCCAGTACTTC.

This clone was seen only a few times. The rearrangement links TRBV7-2 to TRBJ2-3; 8 nucleotides agree with TRBD2. This CDR3 contains 14 residues. Germline V gives CDR1 SGHTA, CDR2 FQGNSA. Trimming cost V 1 base and J 11 bases; bases outside gene matches: 8. The CDR3 nucleotides read TGTGCCAGCAGCTTAGGACTAGCGCCAGAAGGGCAGTATTTT. Translating it yields CASSLGLAPEGQYF.

This clone turned up a few times. At one of its ends the junction is not consistent with the germline gene, which may arise from a read error. The chain links TRBV9 to TRBJ2-2, with 8 bases matching TRBD1. The germline V gene has CDR1 SGDLS and CDR2 YYNGEE. There are 13 residues in the CDR3. The CDR3 reads CAGRGLSTGELFF. DNA for the CDR3: TGTGCCGGCAGGGGGCTGAGCACCGGGGAGCTGTTTTTT.

The sample holds a few counts of this clone. The chain is built from TRBV19 and TRBJ2-5, with TRBD1 as a possible D gene (6 bases). Trimming took off 6 bases at V and 5 bases at J, with 10 bases between the two ends. Looked up from germline, CDR1 is LNHDA and CDR2 is SQIVND (reference sequence). This CDR3 spans 12 amino acids. CDR3 residues: CASSTGLETQYF. CDR3 in DNA: TGTGCCAGTAGCACAGGGCTGGAGACCCAGTACTTC.

This clone has a handful of counts. This sequence joins TRBV30 and TRBJ1-2, with 9 positions matching TRBD1. CDR3 size: 14 residues. The V gene's germline CDR1 is GTSNPN and CDR2 SVGIG (reference sequence). The junction had 11 bases not matched to a gene; V was cut back by 4 bases and J by 8 bases. The CDR3 is CAWTGRRDRVGYTF. The CDR3 DNA reads TGTGCCTGGACTGGCCGTCGGGACAGGGTCGGCTACACCTTC.

The V gene is TRBV6-6, the J gene TRBJ2-7; 9 positions match TRBD1. Trimming at V came to 6 bases and at J to 7 bases, leaving 10 bases not matched to a gene. Germline CDR1 and CDR2: MNHNY and SVGAGI (reference sequence). The CDR3 extends over 14 amino acids. The CDR3 loop is CASRTGGTLGEQYF. CDR3 DNA sequence: TGTGCCAGCAGGACAGGGGGTACCTTAGGGGAGCAGTACTTC.

The gene calls are TRBV7-9 and TRBJ2-5, with 11 bases that match TRBD2. Germline CDR1 and CDR2: SEHNR and FQNEAQ (reference sequence). The CDR3 is 16 residues long. V shed 5 bases and J 5 bases; nucleotides not matched to a gene: 10. CDR3 region: CASSRLGPSGRETQYF. CDR3 sequence (DNA): TGTGCCAGCAGCCGACTCGGGCCTAGCGGGAGGGAGACCCAGTACTTC.